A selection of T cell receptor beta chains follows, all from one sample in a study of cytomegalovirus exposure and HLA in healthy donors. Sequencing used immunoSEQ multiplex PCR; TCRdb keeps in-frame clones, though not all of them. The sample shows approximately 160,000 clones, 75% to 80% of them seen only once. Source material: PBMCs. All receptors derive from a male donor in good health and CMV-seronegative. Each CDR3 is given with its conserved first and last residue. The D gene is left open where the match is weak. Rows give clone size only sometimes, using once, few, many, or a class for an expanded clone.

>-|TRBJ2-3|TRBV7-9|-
CASSATGKGTDTQYF
TGTGCCAGCAGCGCTACAGGGAAGGGGACAGATACGCAGTATTTT
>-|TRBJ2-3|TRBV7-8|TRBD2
CASSKTSQTDTQYF
TGTGCCAGCAGTAAGACTAGCCAAACAGATACGCAGTATTTT
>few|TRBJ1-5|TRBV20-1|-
CSATGKGPQHF
TGCAGTGCTACGGGAAAAGGGCCCCAGCATTTT
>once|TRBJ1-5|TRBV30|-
CAWSVLGGVGQPQHF
TGTGCCTGGAGTGTACTGGGGGGAGTGGGGCAGCCCCAGCATTTT
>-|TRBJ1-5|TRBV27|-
CASRGGGGVQPQHF
TGTGCCAGCAGGGGCGGCGGGGGTGTTCAGCCCCAGCATTTT
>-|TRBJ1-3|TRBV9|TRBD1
CASSVKGAWGNTIYF
TGTGCCAGCAGCGTAAAGGGGGCTTGGGGAAACACCATATATTTT
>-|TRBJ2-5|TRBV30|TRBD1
CAWSVHRGQETQYF
TGTGCCTGGAGTGTCCACAGGGGGCAAGAGACCCAGTACTTC
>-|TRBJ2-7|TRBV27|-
CASSLAGPGAKYYEQYF
TGTGCCAGCAGTTTAGCAGGGCCGGGAGCTAAGTACTACGAGCAGTACTTC
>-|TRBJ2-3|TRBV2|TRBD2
CASSSFSGSFPDTQYF
TGTGCCAGCAGTTCTTTTAGCGGGAGTTTCCCAGATACGCAGTATTTT
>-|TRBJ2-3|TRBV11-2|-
CASSLSMSPGWDTQYF
TGTGCCAGCAGCCTCTCTATGAGCCCCGGTTGGGATACGCAGTATTTT
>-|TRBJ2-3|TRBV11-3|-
CASSPRRGSTDTQYF
TGTGCCAGCAGCCCACGCCGGGGGTCCACAGATACGCAGTATTTT
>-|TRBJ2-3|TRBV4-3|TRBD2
CASSQVLAGGADTQYF
TGCGCCAGCAGCCAAGTTTTAGCGGGAGGCGCAGATACGCAGTATTTT
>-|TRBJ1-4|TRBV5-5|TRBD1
CASSLAGGTGGEKLFF
TGTGCCAGCAGCTTGGCCGGGGGGACAGGGGGAGAAAAACTGTTTTTT
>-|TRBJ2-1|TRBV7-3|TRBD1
CASSPQQGAAYNEQFF
TGTGCCAGCAGCCCCCAACAGGGGGCTGCGTACAATGAGCAGTTCTTC
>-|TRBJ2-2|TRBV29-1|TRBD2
CSIRLAGRTGELFF
TGCAGCATAAGACTAGCGGGCCGCACCGGGGAGCTGTTTTTT